This TCR beta chain was sequenced during a study of shared clonotypes between healthy human individuals. On the study more broadly: The donors, a couple of women and three men, were aged 18 to 49. Every donor yielded three CD4 naive, three CD4 memory, two CD8 naive and one CD8 memory plate.

Libraries were prepared by immunoSEQ multiplex PCR; TCRdb keeps only in-frame clonotypes and omits some of them. The table lists approximately 980,000 clones, approximately 80% of them singletons. Adult donors, all healthy and HIV-negative, had no recent acute infections or vaccinations. The investigators split CD4+ cells into a CD45RA+ naive subset and a CD45RA-negative memory subset. The CDR3 totals 15 residues. V was pared by 1 base and J by 4 bases, with 7 bases of the junction left unmatched. From germline, CDR1 is GTSNPN and CDR2 SVGIG (reference sequence). Material: memory CD4+ T cells sorted from blood. Stated subset: CD45RA-negative fraction. The receptor comes from a man between 18 and 29 years old in good health. This chain joins TRBV30 and TRBJ2-4, with 7 bases aligning to TRBD2. The CDR3 loop is CAWSEGGGLKNIQYF. The CDR3 DNA reads as TGTGCCTGGAGTGAGGGCGGGGGACTAAAAAACATTCAGTACTTC.